The rows below give T cell receptor beta chains drawn from one sample of a study of blood T cell repertoires in COVID-19. The data were produced by immunoSEQ multiplex PCR, yet TCRdb's version contains in-frame clones alone and is incomplete. Among some 200,000 clones listed, roughly four fifths were seen once. The material sequenced was peripheral blood. These receptors originate from a woman in her thirties or forties with acute or convalescent COVID-19. Each CDR3 is given without its conserved first and last residue. Expanded clones are given a class, and other clones once, few, many or no size at all.

abundance | v_gene | CDR3aa
once | TRBV4-2 | ASSRGSLNTGELF
NA | TRBV20-1 | SASRAGVYNEQF
NA | TRBV6-1 | ASSDRLEQY
NA | TRBV20-1 | SASNPGGVGLAGAEQF
NA | TRBV6-5 | ASIRWTGRDTQY
NA | TRBV29-1 | SVEAEREKYNEQF
few | TRBV9 | ASSVGGSLGAGGDSYNEQF
once | TRBV7-8 | ASKGGPWATEAF
NA | TRBV27 | ASSSGSGANVLT
NA | TRBV5-6 | ASSLAFGGAGKSYNEQF
few | TRBV12-3/TRBV12-4 | ASSFNYSPLH
NA | TRBV30 | AWSGLGGYEQY
NA | TRBV19 | ASSMWGEGYEQY
few | TRBV11-2 | ASSLGGGGSSYNEQF
NA | TRBV6-4 | ASRPGVTVYGYT
NA | TRBV5-1 | ASSLGGGGRGTEAF